This entry features one T cell receptor beta chain sequence. What it binds is not known. These data belong to a study of T cell responses to AZD1222 COVID-19 vaccine. Notes on the study in general: Among spike-specific TCRs, nearly half reportedly target unmutated variant regions. Two AZD1222 administrations were followed by greater Spike-specific TCR breadth and depth. There were repertoire samples only from the period after the peak T cell response. Spike was spanned by vaccine-associated CD4 TCRs, with dominance at 160-218 and 743-854.

Repertoires were generated with immunoSEQ multiplex PCR, while TCRdb's copy carries only in-frame clones and drops some. The repertoire holds over 95,000 clones, with over 75% as singletons. V was pared by 0 bases and J by 9 bases, with 17 bases between. The germline V gene encodes CDR1 LGHDT and CDR2 YNNKEL (reference sequence). CDR3 length: 15 residues. The chain has TRBV3-1 (or the pseudogene TRBV3-2) and TRBJ1-1, with a tentative D call TRBD1 (6 bases). The source was peripheral blood, collected on day 0 of AZD1222 vaccination. This receptor was taken from an adult in good health. The CDR3, as DNA: TGTGCCAGCAGCCAAGAATTTTCAGGGGCAGCCCAAGCTTTCTTT. This encodes CASSQEFSGAAQAFF.